Listed here is a single T cell receptor beta chain. Seattle's enrolled individuals joined amid active infection and were then monitored longitudinally. The CDR3 extends over 15 amino acids. Germline CDR1 is KGHSH and CDR2 is LQKENI. Trimming took off 3 bases at V and 0 bases at J, with 10 bases between the two ends. The data were taken from a study of blood T cell repertoires in COVID-19. At the level of the study: There were acute and convalescent COVID-19 samples, and they came from the United States, Italy and Spain.

Profiled with immunoSEQ multiplex PCR; TCRdb holds only in-frame clones, not every one. The sample has approximately 51,000 clones, about nine tenths seen once; the top ten hold under 2.5%. The TCR sequence derives from an elderly woman with COVID-19, enrolled during active disease. The chain employs TRBV18 and TRBJ2-3; D is uncertain. Input material: peripheral blood. CDR3 DNA: TGTGCCAGCTCACCCTTAGGAGCTAGCACAGATACGCAGTATTTT. Translated, it gives CASSPLGASTDTQYF.